Included here is one T cell receptor beta chain sequence, with context. Antigen: not known. Generation of TCR beta cDNA was performed by 5'RACE template switching incorporating UMIs. TCRdb derives one entry per CDR3 protein from the 5' RACE reads, leaving out DNA. The sample data list over 150,000 distinct CDR3 sequences. The CDR3 has 17 amino acids. The data stem from a study of T cells expressing NK-cell markers. On the study more broadly: Among the eight sequenced donors, seven tested HCMV-seropositive and one tested seronegative. Study outcomes and limitations: These clonotypes additionally ranked first within the CD3+CD56-NKG2C+ fraction of a handful of donors. It is unclear if expanded NKG2C-expressing clones target HCMV antigens.

The TCR sequence derives from a woman between 45 and 65 years old in good health. V is TRBV21-1 and J is TRBJ2-5; TCRdb designates TRBD2, a call that cannot be tested without DNA. TRBV21-1 is a listed pseudogene. The sequencing input was blood T cells: a sorted CD56 or NKG2C T cell subset, CD4+ or CD8+ T cells, or bulk PBMC T cells (not recorded which). This CDR3 is CASSSCTSGRPQETQYF.